Shown below are 18 T cell receptor beta chains from a single sample sequenced in a study of yellow fever vaccine responses in identical twins. TCRdb re-called the RT-PCR reads with MiXCR, one entry per CDR3 protein. The repertoire holds 3,000 to 4,500 distinct CDR3 sequences, with nearly 90% as singletons. Sequencing used T cells from blood (PBMCs), unsorted or a sorted subset (not recorded which), obtained before or after yellow fever vaccination (not recorded which). All receptors derive from a woman under 30 who received the yellow fever vaccine.

The rearrangement links TRBV29-1 to TRBJ2-7; TRBD2 is a possible D gene (5 bases). Germline V gives CDR1 SQVTM, CDR2 ANQGSEA. V was clipped by 6 bases and J by 2 bases, with 14 bases between them. CDR3 length: 13 amino acids. The CDR3 loop reads CSVTGISAYEQYF. The CDR3 nucleotides read TGCAGCGTAACCGGGATCAGTGCCTACGAGCAGTACTTC.

This chain links TRBV4-3 with TRBJ2-3; D is possibly TRBD2 (6 bases). Per germline, CDR1 LGHNA and CDR2 YSLEER. V lost 0 bases and J lost 4, with 17 bases in between. The CDR3 is 17 residues long. The CDR3 protein is CASSQESSGGKADTQYF. The CDR3 nucleotides read TGCGCCAGCAGCCAAGAATCCAGCGGAGGGAAGGCAGATACGCAGTATTTT.

The genes are TRBV29-1 and TRBJ2-7; weak D call: TRBD2 (6 bases). Trimming stripped 0 bases from V and 6 bases from J, with 9 bases between. Germline V gene lookup returns CDR1 SQVTM and CDR2 ANQGSEA. The CDR3 contains 12 residues. The CDR3 loop reads CSVEDGGFEQYF. CDR3 coding DNA: TGCAGCGTTGAAGATGGGGGGTTCGAGCAGTACTTC.

The CDR3 protein is CASSLGDRDDNEQFF. DNA of the CDR3: TGTGCCAGCAGCTTAGGAGACAGGGATGACAATGAGCAGTTCTTC. The chain carries TRBV11-2 and TRBJ2-1; 7 nucleotides agree with TRBD1. Germline loops: CDR1 SGHAT, CDR2 FQNNGV. Trimming took 1 base from V and 5 from J; bases not matched to a gene: 5. This CDR3 contains 15 residues.

This chain uses TRBV12-3 or TRBV12-4 with TRBJ1-5, with D possibly matching TRBD1 (6 bases). The CDR3 spans 14 residues. The germline V and J ends were trimmed by 7 bases and 3 bases, with 13 bases remaining between them. CDR3 loop: CASTVGGPNQPQHF. CDR3 DNA: TGTGCCAGCACCGTAGGGGGGCCCAATCAGCCCCAGCATTTT.

This clonotype has only one observation. V gene TRBV11-2 combines with J gene TRBJ2-7, with D possibly matching TRBD2 (5 bases). Trimming pared 4 bases from V and 5 bases from J, leaving 15 bases between. Germline-derived CDR1 and CDR2 are SGHAT and FQNNGV. This CDR3 contains 14 residues. CDR3 sequence (DNA): TGTGCCAGCAGCTCCAATTACCCGCGGGACGAGCAGTACTTC. It translates to CASSSNYPRDEQYF.

The chain recombines TRBV13 with TRBJ2-7; TRBD1 might be the D (6 bases). The ends were cut back, 8 bases at V and 1 base at J, with 6 bases in the middle. The CDR3 has 11 residues. Germline V gene data show CDR1 as PRHDT and CDR2 as FYEKMQ (reference sequence). Here the CDR3 DNA reads TGTGCCAGCGGACAGTCCTACGAGCAGTACTTC. This translates into CASGQSYEQYF.

The rearrangement links TRBV1 to TRBJ2-6; TRBD1, the D gene given by the table, was not confirmed from the DNA. TRBV1 is designated a pseudogene. The CDR3 loop spans 19 amino acids. The CDR3 DNA reads as TGCACCAGCAGCCAAGATTGGGATACAGGGCCCTCTGGGGCCAACGTCCTGACTTTC. Its translation is CTSSQDWDTGPSGANVLTF.

The rearrangement joins TRBV18 to TRBJ1-1, with 8 positions matching TRBD1. The CDR3 spans 16 residues. The V gene's germline CDR1 is KGHSH and CDR2 LQKENI. J was trimmed by 0 bases and V by 4 bases; bases with no gene match: 7. The CDR3 sequence is CASSRGTGLLNTEAFF. The CDR3 coding sequence is TGTGCCAGCTCACGGGGGACAGGCCTTTTGAACACTGAAGCTTTCTTT.

This clonotype was counted once. The chain has TRBV2 and TRBJ2-7, with 8 nucleotides matching TRBD1. J was trimmed by 3 bases and V by 0 bases; bases with no gene match: 7. Germline CDR1 is SNHLY and CDR2 is FYNNEI. This CDR3 is built from 16 residues. The CDR3 region has the DNA TGTGCCAGCAGTGAAGCGCTTCGGACAGGGATCTACGAGCAGTACTTC. Amino acids: CASSEALRTGIYEQYF.

The genes are TRBV7-6 and TRBJ1-1; D unclear. Germline CDR1 and CDR2: SGHVS and FNYEAQ. The CDR3 runs 13 residues. Trimming removed 5 bases from V and 0 bases from J, with 7 bases in between. DNA for the CDR3: TGTGCCAGCAGCCGTGGGATGAACACTGAAGCTTTCTTT. Translated, it gives CASSRGMNTEAFF.

V and J are TRBV9 and TRBJ2-5; 9 bases line up with TRBD2. Germline CDR1 SGDLS, CDR2 YYNGEE. The CDR3 runs to 17 residues. V gave up 0 bases and J gave up 1 base; unmatched junction bases: 7. CDR3 nucleotides: TGTGCCAGCAGCGTAGGTTGGCTAGCGGGGACCCAAGAGACCCAGTACTTC. Its protein is CASSVGWLAGTQETQYF.

CDR3 nucleotides: TGCAGTGCCTTTGTAGGGGGGGCCACAGATACGCAGTATTTT. It is translated as CSAFVGGATDTQYF. The rearrangement uses TRBV20-1 and TRBJ2-3; D is perhaps TRBD2 (7 bases). This CDR3 has 14 amino acids. V was cut by 6 bases and J by 2 bases, with 15 bases left in between. Germline loops: CDR1 DFQATT, CDR2 SNEGSKA (reference sequence).

The rearrangement joins TRBV6-5 to TRBJ1-5, with 9 bases identical to TRBD1. This CDR3 contains 15 residues. V dropped 4 bases and J dropped 11; count of bases not matched to a gene: 12. Germline assignment: CDR1 MNHEY and CDR2 SVGAGI. CDR3 nucleotide sequence: TGTGCCAGCAGTTTACCGGGACAGGGAGGGCAGGCCCAGCATTTT. This codes for CASSLPGQGGQAQHF.

This sequence joins TRBV11-2 and TRBJ2-7; no firm D call. The CDR3 sequence is 14 residues long. V was shortened by 2 bases and J by 5 bases, with 13 bases between the two germline ends. Germline assignment: CDR1 SGHAT and CDR2 FQNNGV. The CDR3 sequence is CASSLWGSNDEQYF. As DNA, the CDR3 is TGTGCCAGCAGCTTATGGGGTAGCAACGACGAGCAGTACTTC.

This chain connects TRBV4-1 to TRBJ2-7; possibly TRBD2 for D (5 bases). V dropped 5 bases and J dropped 4 bases, with 12 bases sitting between them. Germline values: CDR1 MGHRA, CDR2 YSYEKL. The CDR3 length is 13 residues. Here the CDR3 reads CASSSIRGYEQYF. The CDR3 region has the DNA TGCGCCAGCAGCTCGATACGGGGTTACGAGCAGTACTTC.

V gene TRBV4-2 combines with J gene TRBJ2-5, with TRBD2 matching 12 bases. The CDR3 covers 17 residues. V lost 1 base, J lost 2 bases, and 5 bases stayed unmatched. Per germline, CDR1 LGHNA and CDR2 YNFKEQ. The CDR3 DNA follows: TGTGCCAGCAGCCAAGTAGGGCTAGCGGGGGGGCAAGAGACCCAGTACTTC. Amino acids: CASSQVGLAGGQETQYF.

V usage is TRBV29-1 and J usage is TRBJ1-1; D not resolved. The V end was cut by 3 bases, the J end by 0 bases, with 8 bases between. There are 13 residues in the CDR3. CDR1 is SQVTM and CDR2 is ANQGSEA in the germline V gene. The CDR3: CSVDWRMNTEAFF. CDR3 DNA: TGCAGCGTTGACTGGCGGATGAACACTGAAGCTTTCTTT.